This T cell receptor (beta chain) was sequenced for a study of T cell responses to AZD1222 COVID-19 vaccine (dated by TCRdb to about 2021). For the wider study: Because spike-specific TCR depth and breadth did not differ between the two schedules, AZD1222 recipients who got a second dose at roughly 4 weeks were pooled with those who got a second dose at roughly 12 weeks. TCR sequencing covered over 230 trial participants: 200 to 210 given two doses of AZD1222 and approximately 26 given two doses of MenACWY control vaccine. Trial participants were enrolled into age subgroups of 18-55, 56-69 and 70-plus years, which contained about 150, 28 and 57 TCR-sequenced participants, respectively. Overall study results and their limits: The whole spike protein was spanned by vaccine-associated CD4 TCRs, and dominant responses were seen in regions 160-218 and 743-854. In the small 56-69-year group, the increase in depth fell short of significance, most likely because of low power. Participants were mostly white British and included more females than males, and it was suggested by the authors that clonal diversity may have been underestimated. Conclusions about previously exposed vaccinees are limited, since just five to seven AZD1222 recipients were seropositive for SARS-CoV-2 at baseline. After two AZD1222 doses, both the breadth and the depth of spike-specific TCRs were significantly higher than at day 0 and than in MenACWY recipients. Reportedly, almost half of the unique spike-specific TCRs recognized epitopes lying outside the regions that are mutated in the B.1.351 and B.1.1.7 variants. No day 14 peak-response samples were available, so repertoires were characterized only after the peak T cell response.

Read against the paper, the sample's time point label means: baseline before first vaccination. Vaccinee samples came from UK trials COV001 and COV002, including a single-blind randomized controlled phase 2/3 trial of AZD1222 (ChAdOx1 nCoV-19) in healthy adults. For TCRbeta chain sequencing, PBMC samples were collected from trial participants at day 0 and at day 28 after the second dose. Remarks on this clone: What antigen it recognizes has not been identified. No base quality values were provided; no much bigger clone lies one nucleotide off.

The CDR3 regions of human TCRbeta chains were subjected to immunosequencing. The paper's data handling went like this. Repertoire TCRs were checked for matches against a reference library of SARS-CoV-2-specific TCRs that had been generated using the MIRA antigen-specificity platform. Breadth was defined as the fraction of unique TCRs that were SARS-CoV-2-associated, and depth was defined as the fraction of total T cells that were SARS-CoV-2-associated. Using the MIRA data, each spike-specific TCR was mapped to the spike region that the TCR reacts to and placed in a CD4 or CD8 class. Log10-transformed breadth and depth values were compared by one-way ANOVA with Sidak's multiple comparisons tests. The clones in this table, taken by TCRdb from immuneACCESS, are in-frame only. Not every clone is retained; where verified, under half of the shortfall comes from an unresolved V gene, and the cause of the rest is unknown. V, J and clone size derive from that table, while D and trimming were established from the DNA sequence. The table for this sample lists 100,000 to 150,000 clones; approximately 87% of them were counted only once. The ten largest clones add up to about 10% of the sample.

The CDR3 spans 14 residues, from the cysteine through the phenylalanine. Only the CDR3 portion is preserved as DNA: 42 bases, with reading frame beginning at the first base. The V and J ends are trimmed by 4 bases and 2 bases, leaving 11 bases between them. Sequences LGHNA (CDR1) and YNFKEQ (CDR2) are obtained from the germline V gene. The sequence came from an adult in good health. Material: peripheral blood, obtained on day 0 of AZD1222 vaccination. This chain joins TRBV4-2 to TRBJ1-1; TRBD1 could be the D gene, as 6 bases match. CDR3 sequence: CASSRGGRNTEAFF. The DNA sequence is TGTGCCAGCAGCCGCGGGGGGCGAAACACTGAAGCTTTCTTT.